Sequencing of this TCR beta chain was carried out in a study of shared clonotypes between healthy human individuals. Broader study findings: Larger estimated richness was generally seen in naive subsets than in memory subsets.

As to this clone: What it binds is unknown.

Positive CCR7 selection of CD45RO-negative cells yielded the naive CD8 cells, and terminally differentiated effector memory CD45RA+ cells were excluded. Investigators spread the genomic DNA of each subset evenly over several immunoSEQ plates. Authors' data handling: Junction-only sequences produced by ImmunoSEQ had no quality scores, so filtering differed. Profiling relied on immunoSEQ multiplex PCR, and the TCRdb table lists in-frame clones only, not all of them. Clone size and V and J calls were adopted from that table, with D and trimming inferred from the DNA. This table has approximately 720,000 clones, 92% appearing once. V lost 5 bases and J 7 bases, leaving 23 bases between the germline ends. CDR3 length: 17 residues. Germline CDR1 and CDR2: MNHEY and SMNVEV (reference sequence).

This TCR derives from a man aged 30 to 39 in good health. V and J are TRBV27 and TRBJ2-2; perhaps TRBD2 as D (6 bases). Sequenced material: naive CD8+ T cells sorted from blood. In DNA, the CDR3 is TGTGCCAGCAGTCCAATTACCACTCAGGCGGGGTACGGGGAGCTGTTTTTT. Its protein is CASSPITTQAGYGELFF.